A selection of T cell receptor beta chains follows, all from one sample in a study of graft-versus-host responses after intestinal transplantation. The assay was immunoSEQ multiplex PCR, and TCRdb's table has in-frame clones only and misses some. The table records thousands of clones, about 29% of them present only once. The material sequenced was alloreactive CD4+ T cells from a mixed lymphocyte reaction culture, taken before transplantation. These receptors were taken from a human patient who was an organ donor for intestinal transplantation. Both conserved end residues are part of each CDR3. Each record gives: J gene, V gene, D gene, clone size, CDR3 protein, CDR3 DNA. The D gene is left open where the match is weak. The size entry is marked missing in some rows and otherwise reads once, few, many or a size class.

TRBJ2-3,TRBV4-3,NA,NA,CASSQTAGPFTDTQYF,TGCGCCAGCAGCCAAACAGCGGGCCCATTCACAGATACGCAGTATTTT
TRBJ1-1,TRBV7-8,NA,NA,CASSQGQGTEAFF,TGTGCCAGCAGCCAAGGGCAGGGGACTGAAGCTTTCTTT
TRBJ2-1,TRBV4-2,NA,few,CASNRGGATYNEQFF,TGTGCCAGCAATAGGGGCGGGGCCACCTACAATGAGCAGTTCTTC
TRBJ2-2,TRBV6-1,TRBD2,NA,CASSGLGLAGVTGELFF,TGTGCCAGCAGTGGGTTAGGGCTAGCGGGGGTCACCGGGGAGCTGTTTTTT
TRBJ2-1,TRBV2,TRBD2,few,CASSGTSGRRNEQFF,TGTGCCAGCAGTGGGACTAGCGGGAGGCGGAATGAGCAGTTCTTC
TRBJ2-2,TRBV21-1,NA,NA,CASAAGGPSGELFF,TGTGCCAGCGCAGCGGGAGGGCCCTCCGGGGAGCTGTTTTTT
TRBJ2-5,TRBV4-1,NA,NA,CASSQGGDQETQYF,TGTGCCAGCAGCCAAGGCGGGGACCAAGAGACCCAGTACTTC
TRBJ2-5,TRBV5-4,NA,NA,CASSPNRAGAQYF,TGTGCCAGCAGCCCCAACAGGGCTGGGGCCCAGTACTTC
TRBJ2-1,TRBV11-3,NA,NA,CASSLVAVNEQFF,TGTGCCAGCAGCTTAGTTGCGGTCAATGAGCAGTTCTTC
TRBJ2-7,TRBV7-2,NA,NA,CASSLVRAYEQYF,TGTGCCAGCAGCTTAGTCAGGGCCTACGAGCAGTACTTC
TRBJ2-5,TRBV9,TRBD2,NA,CASSVTSGEAQYF,TGTGCCAGCAGCGTAACTAGCGGGGAGGCCCAGTACTTC
TRBJ2-5,TRBV6-1,NA,NA,CAKGGGRETQYF,TGTGCCAAGGGAGGGGGGCGGGAGACCCAGTACTTC
TRBJ1-5,TRBV9,NA,few,CASSPGEAREPQHF,TGTGCCAGCAGCCCCGGGGAGGCCAGGGAGCCCCAGCATTTT
TRBJ1-1,TRBV6-5,TRBD1,NA,CASSLRQGTEAFF,TGTGCCAGCAGCCTCCGACAGGGAACTGAAGCTTTCTTT
TRBJ1-2,TRBV28,NA,NA,CAITGGPGHYGYTF,TGTGCCATTACGGGGGGACCCGGCCACTATGGCTACACCTTC
TRBJ2-2,TRBV4-2,NA,medium-sized,CASSLTLGRGGRELFF,TGTGCCAGCAGCCTTACCTTGGGGAGGGGGGGCCGGGAGCTGTTTTTT
TRBJ1-5,TRBV6-5,NA,few,CASSAALINQPQHF,TGTGCCAGCAGTGCGGCGCTCATCAATCAGCCCCAGCATTTT
TRBJ2-7,TRBV4-2,NA,few,CASSQAGIASTYEQYF,TGTGCCAGCAGCCAAGCAGGAATAGCGTCAACCTACGAGCAGTACTTC
TRBJ1-6,TRBV11-2,NA,NA,CASSTSYSPLHF,TGTGCCAGCAGCACAAGTTATTCACCCCTCCACTTT
TRBJ2-7,TRBV13,NA,NA,CASKSGGLYEQYF,TGTGCCAGCAAGTCCGGCGGACTCTACGAGCAGTACTTC